This T cell receptor beta chain stems from a study of blood T cell repertoires in COVID-19. Using immunoSEQ multiplex PCR, the repertoire was profiled, and TCRdb retains in-frame clones only, with some absent. The sample lists fewer than 350,000 clones; around 85% were seen once. This clone was detected once. Germline lookup yields CDR1 LGHDT and CDR2 YNNKEL (reference sequence). V was cut by 1 base and J by 4 bases, with 20 bases left in between. CDR3 length: 18 residues. Specimen: peripheral blood. J is TRBJ2-1 and V is TRBV3-1 (or the pseudogene TRBV3-2); D perhaps matches TRBD2 (6 bases). This receptor was taken from a woman aged 25-40 years with COVID-19, enrolled during active disease. Here the CDR3 reads CASSQVFSGSGPYNEQFF. DNA of the CDR3: TGTGCCAGCAGCCAAGTCTTCTCCGGTAGCGGACCATACAATGAGCAGTTCTTC.